The rows below give T cell receptor beta chains drawn from one sample of a study of T cell responses to AZD1222 COVID-19 vaccine. The assay was immunoSEQ multiplex PCR, and TCRdb's table has in-frame clones only and misses some. The sample lists 70,000 to 80,000 clones, around 81% occurring once. The sequencing used peripheral blood, collected 28 days after the second AZD1222 dose. Receptors were obtained from an adult who received the AZD1222 COVID-19 vaccine. The CDR3 runs from the conserved cysteine through the conserved F or W.

>TRBV19|TRBJ2-3
CASSNTGTDTQYF
>TRBV19|TRBJ1-4
CASSRRGEDEKLFF
>TRBV21-1|TRBJ1-6
CASSKQLKISPLHF
>TRBV7-3|TRBJ2-7
CASSNSGPEQYF
>TRBV4-3|TRBJ2-7
CASSQGLGGREQYF
>TRBV7-3|TRBJ1-2
CASSPTGTGYGYTF
>TRBV7-9|TRBJ2-3
CASSLLLDTQYF
>TRBV28|TRBJ1-1
CASSRRAMNTEAFF
>TRBV7-2|TRBJ2-7
CASSLGTSGPYEQYF
>TRBV12-5|TRBJ1-1
CARGDGLNESEAFF
>TRBV24-1|TRBJ2-1
CATSDHMGLAGAKSSYNEQFF
>TRBV19|TRBJ2-7
CASSPGTYEQYF
>TRBV7-9|TRBJ2-1
CASSLGLAGGNEQFF
>TRBV28|TRBJ1-6
CASSGVDGVLDPLHF
>TRBV9|TRBJ1-2
CASSPQGEWVYTF
>TRBV19|TRBJ2-5
CASSMGFQETQYF
>TRBV3-1/TRBV3-2|TRBJ2-5
CASSQRGTGTGEGTQYF
>TRBV14|TRBJ2-5
CASSPARGSGETQYF
>TRBV9|TRBJ1-6
CASSVQGYHNSPLHF
>TRBV27|TRBJ2-7
CASSTGQIYEQYF
>TRBV15|TRBJ2-7
CATSMTGGPYEQYF
>TRBV4-2|TRBJ2-7
CASSQEYTDSYYEQYF
>TRBV3-1/TRBV3-2|TRBJ2-1
CASSKGLAGDNEQFF
>TRBV2|TRBJ2-7
CASSEDRQPSYEQYF
>TRBV4-2|TRBJ2-2
CASSQARTRTGELFF
>TRBV7-2|TRBJ1-6
CASSLGTTNSPLHF
>TRBV28|TRBJ1-1
CASSLSWTIKNTEAFF
>TRBV28|TRBJ2-7
CASSPRDARSYEQYF
>TRBV30|TRBJ2-7
CAWIGLDSYEQYF
>TRBV6-5|TRBJ2-1
CASSYSPRGHNEQFF
>TRBV28|TRBJ2-7
CASSAPGQFSYEQYF
>TRBV7-2|TRBJ2-1
CASSLITGTQVEQFF
>TRBV6-1|TRBJ2-7
CASSEWGPGVGGNEQYF
>TRBV12-3/TRBV12-4|TRBJ2-7
CASSFTHEQYF
>TRBV7-3|TRBJ2-5
CASSFGRGPGQETQYF
>TRBV5-8|TRBJ2-7
CASSLDFSSYEQYF
>TRBV5-6|TRBJ2-7
CASSSEGGGAPSYEQYF
>TRBV27|TRBJ1-1
CASSSGSWGNTEAFF
>TRBV18|TRBJ2-7
CASSPNPAAYEQYF
>TRBV28|TRBJ2-3
CASRAGPSRDTQYF
>TRBV5-6|TRBJ1-1
CASSLNRLNTEAFF
>TRBV9|TRBJ2-4
CASSEGTSFNIQYF
>TRBV9|TRBJ2-2
CASSVSGKGTGELFF
>TRBV2|TRBJ2-1
CASSELAVGEQFF
>TRBV5-1|TRBJ2-1
CASTERGAPYNEQFF
>TRBV28|TRBJ1-5
CASRETGLGNQPQHF
>TRBV9|TRBJ2-5
CASSAAMHRETQYF
>TRBV19|TRBJ2-1
CASSIVGTGRSYNEQFF
>TRBV3-1/TRBV3-2|TRBJ2-3
CASSQDGRMLGDTQYF
>TRBV12-3/TRBV12-4|TRBJ2-1
CASRGAYNEQFF
>TRBV18|TRBJ2-1
CASSPSLSGSVINEQFF
>TRBV28|TRBJ1-6
CASSRGGGLGDSPLHF
>TRBV6-4|TRBJ2-1
CASSVQGGGFAEQFF